This TCR beta chain was obtained from a study of identifying expanded T cells in peripheral blood. Only in-frame clones appear in the TCRdb table, and some are missing; sequencing was by immunoSEQ multiplex PCR. In the table there are around 90,000 clones, 88% of which are singletons. Looked up from germline, CDR1 is MNHNS and CDR2 is SASEGT. The CDR3 contains 15 residues. With 2 bases removed from V and 7 bases from J, the gap between germline ends came to 15 bases. The clonotype comes from a person between 18 and 70 years old in good health. The J gene is TRBJ2-1, the V gene TRBV6-1, with D possibly matching TRBD1 (6 bases). The specimen sequenced was blood. The CDR3 DNA reads as TGTGCCAGCAGTGAAAGGGGGAAAATTGGGAATGAGCAGTTCTTC. It yields the protein CASSERGKIGNEQFF.